The T cell receptor (beta chain) under discussion was sequenced for a study of sequential checkpoint blockade in melanoma. V lost 2 bases, J lost 4 bases, and 4 bases stayed unmatched. Germline CDR1 reads MNHEY; CDR2 reads SVGAGI. CDR3 length equals 14 residues. Here immunoSEQ multiplex PCR was the method, and the copy in TCRdb shows in-frame clones only, minus some. Seen here are under 40,000 clones, around nine tenths observed once, and the top ten hold roughly 12%. Treatment specified: randomized to nivolumab then ipilimumab (arm A) or the reverse (arm B). This TCR came from a human donor with melanoma. The chain has TRBV6-5 and TRBJ1-2; 7 positions agree with TRBD1. Source: CD8+ T cells sorted from blood (inferred from file names), taken from a patient given nivolumab and ipilimumab in sequence. CDR3 sequence: CASSYTGVSYGYTF. The DNA of the CDR3 is TGTGCCAGCAGTTACACAGGGGTCAGCTATGGCTACACCTTC.